The source of this T cell receptor (beta chain) is a study of early T cells in non-severe SARS-CoV-2 infection. Unique molecular identifier tags were affixed to discrete cDNA molecules. TCRdb passed the 5' RACE reads through MiXCR, listing each CDR3 protein once. This table holds some 57,000 distinct CDR3 sequences, 7% to 10% found once. This receptor was obtained from an adult who was a healthcare worker with PCR-confirmed SARS-CoV-2 infection or an uninfected control (not recorded which). Sequences were obtained from whole blood.

CDR3 sequence (DNA): TGCAGTGCTGTTGGGACTCAGCAGTTCTTC. Translating it yields CSAVGTQQFF. V usage is TRBV20-1 and J usage is TRBJ2-1, with a tentative D call TRBD2 (6 bases). V dropped 5 bases and J dropped 11 bases, with 10 bases sitting between them. This CDR3 comprises 10 residues. Germline V gene data show CDR1 as DFQATT and CDR2 as SNEGSKA (reference sequence).